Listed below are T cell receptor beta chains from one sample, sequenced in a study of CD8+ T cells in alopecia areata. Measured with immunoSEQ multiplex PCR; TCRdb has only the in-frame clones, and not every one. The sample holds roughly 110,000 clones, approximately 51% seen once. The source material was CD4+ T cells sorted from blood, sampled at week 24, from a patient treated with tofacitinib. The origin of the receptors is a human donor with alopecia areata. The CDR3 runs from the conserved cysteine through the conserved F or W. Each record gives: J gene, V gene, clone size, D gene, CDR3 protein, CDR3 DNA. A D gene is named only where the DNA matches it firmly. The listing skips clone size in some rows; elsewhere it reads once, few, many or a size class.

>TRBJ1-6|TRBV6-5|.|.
CASSGRRANSPLHF
TGTGCCAGCAGTGGCAGACGGGCAAATTCACCCCTCCACTTT
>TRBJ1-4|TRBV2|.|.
CASSDGRINEKLFF
TGTGCCAGCAGTGACGGACGGATTAATGAAAAACTGTTTTTT
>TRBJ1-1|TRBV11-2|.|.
CASSFSPPTEAFF
TGTGCCAGCAGCTTTAGCCCCCCTACTGAAGCTTTCTTT
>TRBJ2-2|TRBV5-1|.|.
CASRIKGRELELFF
TGCGCCAGCAGGATCAAGGGTCGTGAGTTGGAGCTGTTTTTT
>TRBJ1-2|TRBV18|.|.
CASSPTGGHGYTF
TGTGCCAGCTCACCAACCGGGGGCCATGGCTACACCTTC
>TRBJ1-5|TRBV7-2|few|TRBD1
CASSPLGGGSNQPQHF
TGTGCCAGCAGCCCCCTCGGAGGGGGCAGCAATCAGCCCCAGCATTTT
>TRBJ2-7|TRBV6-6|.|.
CASSYSQGASSYEQYF
TGTGCCAGCAGTTACTCGCAGGGAGCGAGCTCCTACGAGCAGTACTTC
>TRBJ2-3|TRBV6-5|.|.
CASSWGSSTDTQYF
TGTGCCAGCAGTTGGGGGTCTAGCACAGATACGCAGTATTTT
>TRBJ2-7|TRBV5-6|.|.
CASSLARAPYEQYF
TGTGCCAGCAGCTTGGCCCGGGCACCCTACGAGCAGTACTTC
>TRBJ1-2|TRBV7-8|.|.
CASSLALGGYGYTF
TGTGCCAGCAGCTTAGCCCTGGGGGGCTATGGCTACACCTTC
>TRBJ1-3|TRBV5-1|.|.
CASSPDGASGNTIYF
TGCGCCAGCAGCCCGGACGGAGCCTCTGGAAACACCATATATTTT
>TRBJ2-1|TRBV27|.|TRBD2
CASNVQAGSSYNEQFF
TGTGCCAGCAATGTACAAGCGGGAAGCTCCTACAATGAGCAGTTCTTC
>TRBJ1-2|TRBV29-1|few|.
CSVGGQNYGYTF
TGCAGCGTTGGAGGACAGAACTATGGCTACACCTTC
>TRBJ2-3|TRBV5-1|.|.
CASTRQGSTDTQYF
TGCGCCAGCACCCGGCAAGGGAGCACAGATACGCAGTATTTT